This T cell receptor beta chain was sequenced for a study of cytotoxic CD8 clonotypes in ibrutinib-treated CLL. In the study overall: The subjects consisted of about eleven relapsed/refractory and over 14 treatment-naive individuals, with around 17 IGHV unmutated.

Per germline, CDR1 GTSNPN and CDR2 SVGIG (reference sequence). V was clipped by 0 bases and J by 0 bases, with 9 bases between them. The CDR3 is 15 amino acids. General study results and limits: While tracking circulating CD8+ T-cell counts, baseline clonality exceeded that of age-matched healthy donors. Public clonotypes (which were uncommon) either contracted or remained stable on treatment. A rise in clonality was seen at ibrutinib response, and a fall back toward baseline was seen at progression.

This clone was recorded once. The target antigen is unknown. Produced via immunoSEQ multiplex PCR; TCRdb's table is partial and in-frame only. The sample lists around 97,000 clones, around four fifths occurring once. The V call is TRBV30, the J call TRBJ1-3; no firm D call. The source is a human donor with chronic lymphocytic leukemia. The starting material was PBMCs, obtained after 12 months of ibrutinib treatment. The CDR3 spells CAWSVQSFSGNTIYF. Written as DNA, the CDR3 is TGTGCCTGGAGTGTACAATCCTTCTCTGGAAACACCATATATTTT.